This entry concerns a single T cell receptor beta chain. Participants reported their clinical history, and cohort assignment relied on those reports. Within the 2 weeks before study entry, each person in the exposed group met a COVID-19 case. Assay used: immunoSEQ multiplex PCR; TCRdb lists only in-frame clones, some missing. The repertoire consists of a few hundred thousand clones, with approximately 91% occurring once and the leading ten covering around 0.86%. This entry belongs to a study of blood T cell repertoires in COVID-19. This CDR3 spans 15 amino acids. The V gene lost 3 bases and the J gene lost 0 bases, with 11 bases spanning the gap. CDR1 and CDR2 (germline): SEHNR, FQNEAQ (reference sequence).

This clonotype was sampled from a woman in her 40s who had been exposed to COVID-19. The rearrangement links TRBV7-9 to TRBJ1-1; TRBD1 is a possible D gene (6 bases). The sequencing sample was made of PBMCs or T cells enriched from blood (not recorded which). The CDR3 sequence: CASSLGTNMNTEAFF. CDR3 in DNA: TGTGCCAGCAGCTTGGGGACAAACATGAACACTGAAGCTTTCTTT.